This entry describes one T cell receptor beta chain. In germline, CDR1 is SNHLY, CDR2 FYNNEI. The V and J ends lost 8 bases and 4 bases respectively, with 15 bases between them. The CDR3 is made up of 14 amino acids. This entry belongs to a study of blood T cell repertoires in COVID-19. Study in general: The United States, Italy and Spain supplied acute and convalescent COVID-19 samples.

Per the original methods: Estimates of nucleated cell counts were drawn from the amplification of reference gene primers. The protocol was immunoSEQ multiplex PCR, while the TCRdb copy is restricted to in-frame clones and leaves out a portion. That table supplies the V and J calls and clone size; D and trimming were determined from the DNA. Of 490,000 or so clones listed, 88% are singletons. Categorization into cohorts depended on clinical history that participants reported. Recovered participants had two consecutive negative NP/OP PCR tests, healthcare professional clearance, or symptom resolution.

The specimen was PBMCs or T cells enriched from blood (not recorded which). The V and J genes are TRBV2 and TRBJ2-1; D is possibly TRBD1 (6 bases). This receptor was identified in a woman between 35 and 50 years old who had recovered from COVID-19. Written as DNA, the CDR3 is TGTGCCAGCCATGGGGGCGCCTCATACAATGAGCAGTTCTTC. Encoded protein: CASHGGASYNEQFF.